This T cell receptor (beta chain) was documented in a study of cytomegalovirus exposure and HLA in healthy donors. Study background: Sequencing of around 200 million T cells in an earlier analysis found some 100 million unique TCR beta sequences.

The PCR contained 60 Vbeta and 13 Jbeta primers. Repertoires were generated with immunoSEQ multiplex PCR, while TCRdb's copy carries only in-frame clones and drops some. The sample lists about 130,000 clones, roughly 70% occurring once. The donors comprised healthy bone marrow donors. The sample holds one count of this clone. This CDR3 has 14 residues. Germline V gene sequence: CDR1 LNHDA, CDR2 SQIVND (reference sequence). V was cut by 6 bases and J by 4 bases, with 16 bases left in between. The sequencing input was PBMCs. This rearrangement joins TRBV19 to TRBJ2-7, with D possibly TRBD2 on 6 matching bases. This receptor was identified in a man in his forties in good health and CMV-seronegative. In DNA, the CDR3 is TGTGCCAGTAGCATCCAGCTACGGGAGTACGAGCAGTACTTC. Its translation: CASSIQLREYEQYF.